This is a list of T cell receptor beta chains from one sample in a study of long-term antiretroviral therapy in people with HIV. Method: immunoSEQ multiplex PCR; TCRdb's copy keeps in-frame clones and lacks some. The sample lists under 45,000 clones; approximately 84% were seen once. The sequencing here drew on unsorted PBMCs, taken just over 2.7 years before starting antiretroviral therapy. These receptors came from a woman aged 25 to 39 with HIV. CDR3s include the opening cysteine and the closing phenylalanine or tryptophan. A D gene is named only where the DNA matches it firmly. Rows give clone size only sometimes, using once, few, many, or a class for an expanded clone.

d_call clone_size j_call v_call cdr3_nt cdr3_aa
TRBD1 . TRBJ1-2 TRBV6-1 TGTGCCAGCAGTGATGCCGGGACAGGGCTTAACTATGGCTACACCTTC CASSDAGTGLNYGYTF
. . TRBJ1-2 TRBV30 TGTGCCTGGAGGGATGCGGGGGGTAACTATGGCTACACCTTC CAWRDAGGNYGYTF
. . TRBJ1-5 TRBV6-1 TGTGCCAGCACTCCGGATAGAAATCAGCCCCAGCATTTT CASTPDRNQPQHF
. . TRBJ1-2 TRBV6-4 TGTGCCAGCAGTGAATCGGGGCAGCATGGCTACACCTTC CASSESGQHGYTF
. once TRBJ2-3 TRBV19 TGTGCCAGTAGTATAGATGCGGGGAACGTGGGAAGCACAGATACGCAGTATTTT CASSIDAGNVGSTDTQYF
TRBD1 . TRBJ1-5 TRBV28 TGTGCCAGCAGGGATCCGGGACAGGGGGCCGGGCAGCCCCAGCATTTT CASRDPGQGAGQPQHF
TRBD2 . TRBJ2-3 TRBV4-2 TGTGCCAGCAGCCAGCAAAGGACTAGCGGGGGGTTCGCCCCTAGCACAGATACGCAGTATTTT CASSQQRTSGGFAPSTDTQYF
TRBD1 . TRBJ1-2 TRBV29-1 TGCAGCGTGACAGGGGGCTATGGCTACACCTTC CSVTGGYGYTF
TRBD1 few TRBJ1-2 TRBV4-1 TGCGCCAGCAGCCAAACCGGGACAGCCCCCTATGGCTACACCTTC CASSQTGTAPYGYTF
. medium-sized TRBJ1-5 TRBV11-2 TGTGCCAGCAGCTTAGGGACAATCGGGGACCAGCCCCAGCATTTT CASSLGTIGDQPQHF
. . TRBJ1-1 TRBV19 TGTGCCAGTAGTATGGGGGTGGGCAGAGCCGGGGACACTGAAGCTTTCTTT CASSMGVGRAGDTEAFF
TRBD1 . TRBJ1-1 TRBV29-1 TGCAGCGTTGGGGAGGACAGGTCGGGCACTGAAGCTTTCTTT CSVGEDRSGTEAFF
. . TRBJ1-2 TRBV18 TGTGCCAGCTCGATGGACAGTAATCAGAACTATGGCTACACCTTC CASSMDSNQNYGYTF
TRBD1 . TRBJ1-4 TRBV7-6 TGTGCCAGCAGCGCCCCGGGACAGGTTAATGAAAAACTGTTTTTT CASSAPGQVNEKLFF
TRBD1 . TRBJ2-2 TRBV28 TGTGCCAGCAGTTTCAACCCGGACGACGACAGGGGGGGGGAGCTGTTTTTT CASSFNPDDDRGGELFF
. . TRBJ2-7 TRBV5-1 TGCGCCAGCAGCTTGGCCACGTCGGGAGCCGGAGGGCAGTACTTC CASSLATSGAGGQYF
TRBD1 few TRBJ1-1 TRBV6-4 TGTGCCAGCAGTCCTGGACAGGAGAACACTGAAGCTTTCTTT CASSPGQENTEAFF
. . TRBJ1-3 TRBV9 TGTGCCAGCAGCCCGGGAGCTGGAAACACCATATATTTT CASSPGAGNTIYF
. . TRBJ1-2 TRBV19 TGTGCCAGTGGGCAGGGGCTTAACTATGGCTACACCTTC CASGQGLNYGYTF
. once TRBJ2-1 TRBV7-2 TGTGCCAGCAGCAGCAGACTAGACTCCTACAATGAGCAGTTCTTC CASSSRLDSYNEQFF
TRBD2 . TRBJ2-2 TRBV9 TGTGCCAGCAGCCCTCATTCCGGGACTACCTACACCGGGGAGCTGTTTTTT CASSPHSGTTYTGELFF
TRBD2 . TRBJ2-2 TRBV7-2 TGTGCCAGCAGCTTAGTGCTAGCGGTCAACGCCGGGGAGCTGTTTTTT CASSLVLAVNAGELFF
. . TRBJ1-6 TRBV5-1 TGCGCCAGCAGCTTGGCTCTGGGACAAGGTAATTCACCCCTCCACTTT CASSLALGQGNSPLHF
. few TRBJ2-1 TRBV29-1 TGCAGCGTTGGGCAGTCGACAGGCTCCTACAATGAGCAGTTCTTC CSVGQSTGSYNEQFF
. . TRBJ2-1 TRBV6-1 TGTGCCAGCAGGGGGGGTGAGACTGTCTACAATGCGCAGTTCTTC CASRGGETVYNAQFF
. . TRBJ1-1 TRBV5-4 TGTGCCAGCAGCTTCACAGGGTCGTGGACTGAAGCTTTCTTT CASSFTGSWTEAFF